This T cell receptor beta chain was recorded in a study of regulatory T cells in long-lasting Graves disease. This clonotype came up many times. The CDR3 consists of 11 residues. Per the germline V gene, CDR1 is SQVTM and CDR2 is ANQGSEA. V was shortened by 4 bases and J by 1 base, with 4 bases between the two germline ends. To make TCR beta libraries, researchers used iRepertoire HTBI primers and Arm-PCR of CDR3 regions. A single record per CDR3 protein comes from TCRdb applying MiXCR to the multiplex PCR reads. The top ten hold around 15% of the sample, which has 440,000 or so distinct CDR3 sequences, 15% seen once. This sample's time point: newly diagnosed GD, antithyroid drugs for less than 3 months. Preparation of the TCR library used RNA extracted from PBMCs. In addition, the sample was reused for a study of T cells in Graves' hyperthyroidism and ophthalmopathy.

The material sequenced was peripheral blood mononuclear cells (PBMCs), taken at new diagnosis, from a patient treated with antithyroid drugs. This TCR came from a woman aged 25 to 39 with Graves disease. The chain links TRBV29-1 to TRBJ1-1; D unresolved. This CDR3 is CSVASNTEAFF. CDR3 coding DNA: TGCAGCGTTGCTTCGAACACTGAAGCTTTCTTT.